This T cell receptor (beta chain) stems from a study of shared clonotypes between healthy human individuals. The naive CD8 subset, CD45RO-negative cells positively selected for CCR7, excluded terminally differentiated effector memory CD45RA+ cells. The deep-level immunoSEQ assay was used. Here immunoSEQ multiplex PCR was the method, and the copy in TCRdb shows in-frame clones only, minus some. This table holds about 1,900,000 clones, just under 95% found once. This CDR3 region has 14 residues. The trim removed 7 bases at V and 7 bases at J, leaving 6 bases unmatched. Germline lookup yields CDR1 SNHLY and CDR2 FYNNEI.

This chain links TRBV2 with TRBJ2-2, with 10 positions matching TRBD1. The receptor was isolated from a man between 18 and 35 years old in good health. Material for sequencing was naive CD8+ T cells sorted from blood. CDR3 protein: CASTWTGGFGELFF. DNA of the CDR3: TGTGCCAGCACTTGGACAGGGGGTTTCGGGGAGCTGTTTTTT.